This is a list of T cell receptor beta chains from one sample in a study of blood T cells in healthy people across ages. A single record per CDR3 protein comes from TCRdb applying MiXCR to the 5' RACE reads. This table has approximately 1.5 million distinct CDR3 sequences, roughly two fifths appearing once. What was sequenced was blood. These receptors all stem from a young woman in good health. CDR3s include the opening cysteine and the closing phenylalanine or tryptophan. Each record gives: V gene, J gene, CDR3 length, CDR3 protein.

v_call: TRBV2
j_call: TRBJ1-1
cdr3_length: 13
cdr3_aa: CASSTHRKAVAFF

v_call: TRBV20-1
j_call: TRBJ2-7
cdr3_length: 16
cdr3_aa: CSAVVLGGYSSYEQYF

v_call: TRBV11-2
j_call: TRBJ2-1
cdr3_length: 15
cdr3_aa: CASSPHQGVVNEQFF

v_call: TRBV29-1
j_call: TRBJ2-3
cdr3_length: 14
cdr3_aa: CSVDGGTSTDTQYF

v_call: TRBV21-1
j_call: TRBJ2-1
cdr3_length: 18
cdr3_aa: CASSKVSRLADSYNEQFF

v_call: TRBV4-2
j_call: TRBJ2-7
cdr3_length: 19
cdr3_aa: CASSQDRLAEGLQGLEQYF

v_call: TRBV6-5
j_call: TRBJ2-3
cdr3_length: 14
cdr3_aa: CASQGISYTDTQYF

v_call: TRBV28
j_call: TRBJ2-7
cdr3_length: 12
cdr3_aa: CASSQAPWEQYF

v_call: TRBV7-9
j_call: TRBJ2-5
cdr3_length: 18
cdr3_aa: CASPRGGAGVSGYNEQYF

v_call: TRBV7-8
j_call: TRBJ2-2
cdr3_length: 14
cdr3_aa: CASSFSAVTGELFF

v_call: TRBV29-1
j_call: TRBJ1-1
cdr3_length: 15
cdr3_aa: CSVTTRAQSNTEAFF

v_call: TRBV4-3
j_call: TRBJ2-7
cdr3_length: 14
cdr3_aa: CASSKEPYSYEQYF

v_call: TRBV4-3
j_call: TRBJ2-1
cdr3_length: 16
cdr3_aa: CASSQSRDLVTLEQFF

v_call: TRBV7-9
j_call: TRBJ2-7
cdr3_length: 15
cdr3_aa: CASSPPGTGANEQYF

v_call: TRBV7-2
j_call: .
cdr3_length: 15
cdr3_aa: CASSWTLAGDYEQYF

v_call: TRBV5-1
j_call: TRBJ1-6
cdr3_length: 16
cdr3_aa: CASTLSGQGVDSPLHF

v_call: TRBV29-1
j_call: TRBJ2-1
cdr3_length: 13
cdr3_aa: CSVQGRLSCVQFF

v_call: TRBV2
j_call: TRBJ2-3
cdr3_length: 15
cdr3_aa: CASRVQDLSTDTQYF

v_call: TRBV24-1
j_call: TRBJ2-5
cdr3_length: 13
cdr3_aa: CATSDFMGLAQYF

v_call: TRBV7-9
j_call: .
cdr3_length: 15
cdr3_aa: CASSPRNRGANEQYF

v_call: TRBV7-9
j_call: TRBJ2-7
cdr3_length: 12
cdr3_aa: CASSSYDNEQYF

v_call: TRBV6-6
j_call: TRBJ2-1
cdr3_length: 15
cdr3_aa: CASSLGGTQYNEQFF

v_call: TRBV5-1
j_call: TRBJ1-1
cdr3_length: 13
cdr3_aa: CASSYDPNTEAFF

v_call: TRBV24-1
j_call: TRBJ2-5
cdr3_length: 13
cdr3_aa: CATSDTGTGVKYF